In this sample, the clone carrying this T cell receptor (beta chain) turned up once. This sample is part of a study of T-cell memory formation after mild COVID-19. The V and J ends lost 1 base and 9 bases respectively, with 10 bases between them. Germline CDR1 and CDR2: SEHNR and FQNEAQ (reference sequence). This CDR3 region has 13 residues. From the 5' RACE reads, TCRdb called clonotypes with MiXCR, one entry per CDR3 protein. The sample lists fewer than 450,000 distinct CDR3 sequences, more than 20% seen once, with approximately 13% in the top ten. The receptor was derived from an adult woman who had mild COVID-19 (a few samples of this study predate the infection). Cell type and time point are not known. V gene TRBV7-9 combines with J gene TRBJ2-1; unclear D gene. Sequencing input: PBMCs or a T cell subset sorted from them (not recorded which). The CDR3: CASSLGPRGEQFF. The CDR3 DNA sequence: TGTGCCAGCAGCTTAGGGCCCCGTGGTGAGCAGTTCTTC.